A selection of T cell receptor beta chains follows, all from one sample in a study of cytomegalovirus exposure and HLA in healthy donors. Produced via immunoSEQ multiplex PCR; TCRdb's table is partial and in-frame only. The sample includes over 150,000 clones, approximately 84% of them seen just once. The material sequenced was PBMCs. The receptors stem from a girl between 10 and 17 years old in good health and CMV-seropositive. Both conserved end residues are part of each CDR3. A D gene is named only where the DNA matches it firmly. Not every row has a clone size; where given, it reads once, few, many or a size class.

j_call v_call clone_size d_call cdr3_aa cdr3_nt
TRBJ1-5 TRBV7-9 . . CASSPSDQPQHF TGTGCCAGCAGCCCCAGTGATCAGCCCCAGCATTTT
TRBJ2-1 TRBV10-3 once TRBD2 CAISRTTSGENEQFF TGTGCCATCAGTCGTACGACTAGCGGGGAGAATGAGCAGTTCTTC
TRBJ1-1 TRBV7-3 . . CASSLLGGNTEAFF TGTGCCAGCAGCTTATTGGGGGGGAACACTGAAGCTTTCTTT
TRBJ2-2 TRBV27 few TRBD1 CASSQRDRGTGELFF TGTGCCAGCAGTCAGCGGGACAGGGGGACCGGGGAGCTGTTTTTT
TRBJ2-5 TRBV14 . TRBD2 CASSQDRAGEETQYF TGTGCCAGCAGCCAAGATCGAGCGGGGGAAGAGACCCAGTACTTC
TRBJ1-2 TRBV5-6 . TRBD1 CASSLGTGFHGYTF TGTGCCAGCAGCTTGGGGACAGGATTTCATGGCTACACCTTC
TRBJ2-3 TRBV7-9 . . CASSFGSSDTQYF TGTGCCAGCAGCTTCGGGAGTTCAGATACGCAGTATTTT
TRBJ2-7 TRBV2 . . CAGGQGSSYEQYF TGTGCCGGGGGCCAAGGGAGCTCCTACGAGCAGTACTTC
TRBJ2-7 TRBV27 few . CASSGLGATYEQYF TGTGCCAGCAGTGGTCTGGGGGCCACCTACGAGCAGTACTTC
TRBJ1-2 TRBV19 . . CASSMLASGYGYTF TGTGCCAGTAGTATGTTGGCAAGCGGGTATGGCTACACCTTC
TRBJ1-1 TRBV4-1 . . CASSQVLRVSNTEAFF TGCGCCAGCAGCCAAGTCCTACGGGTCTCGAACACTGAAGCTTTCTTT
TRBJ2-7 TRBV4-1 . TRBD1 CASSQRTGGSYEQYF TGCGCCAGCAGCCAGAGGACAGGGGGCTCGTACGAGCAGTACTTC
TRBJ1-2 TRBV5-5 . . CASSLDRRDGYTF TGCGCCAGCAGCTTAGACAGAAGGGATGGCTACACCTTC
TRBJ1-2 TRBV19 . . CASSRADSTNYGYTF TGTGCCAGTAGCCGGGCGGACTCTACAAACTATGGCTACACCTTC
TRBJ1-5 TRBV30 . . CAWSGRVSNQPQHF TGTGCCTGGAGTGGCAGGGTTAGCAATCAGCCCCAGCATTTT
TRBJ2-1 TRBV7-3 . TRBD2 CASTPGGSYNEQFF TGTGCCAGCACACCGGGGGGGTCCTACAATGAGCAGTTCTTC
TRBJ1-4 TRBV5-1 . . CASSAEPATNEKLFF TGCGCCAGCAGCGCCGAGCCCGCAACTAATGAAAAACTGTTTTTT
TRBJ1-1 TRBV29-1 few . CSVEYRLGAEAFF TGCAGCGTTGAATACAGATTAGGCGCTGAAGCTTTCTTT
TRBJ1-2 TRBV2 . . CASSEAIFRLYGYTF TGTGCCAGCAGTGAAGCGATCTTCAGACTCTATGGCTACACCTTC
TRBJ2-7 TRBV4-1 . . CASSQVTGTSYEQYF TGCGCCAGCAGCCAAGTTACAGGGACCTCCTACGAGCAGTACTTC
TRBJ2-7 TRBV9 . . CASSGGLERNYEQYF TGTGCCAGCAGTGGGGGCCTAGAAAGAAACTACGAGCAGTACTTC
TRBJ2-3 TRBV7-9 . TRBD1 CASSFQGATDTQYF TGTGCCAGCAGCTTTCAGGGGGCTACAGATACGCAGTATTTT
TRBJ1-1 TRBV4-1 . . CASSQVFRGTNTEAFF TGCGCCAGCAGCCAAGTTTTTAGGGGGACGAACACTGAAGCTTTCTTT
TRBJ2-2 TRBV27 . . CASSLSRITGELFF TGTGCCAGCAGTTTATCCAGAATTACCGGGGAGCTGTTTTTT
TRBJ1-5 TRBV13 . . CASSLGVQPQHF TGTGCCAGCAGCTTAGGCGTTCAGCCCCAGCATTTT
TRBJ1-1 TRBV7-6 . TRBD1 CASSFRTGQNTEAFF TGTGCCAGCAGCTTCCGGACAGGACAGAACACTGAAGCTTTCTTT
TRBJ1-4 TRBV5-1 once . CASSGGGSSGKLFF TGCGCCAGCAGCGGGGGGGGATCGTCTGGAAAACTGTTTTTT
TRBJ1-5 TRBV5-6 . . CASSLGAGDSNQPQHF TGTGCCAGCAGCTTGGGGGCGGGAGATAGCAATCAGCCCCAGCATTTT
TRBJ1-3 TRBV10-3 . . CAISGQEAPGNTIYF TGTGCCATCAGTGGACAGGAGGCGCCTGGAAACACCATATATTTT
TRBJ1-2 TRBV19 . TRBD1 CASGMTGNDGYTF TGTGCCAGCGGGATGACAGGGAATGATGGCTACACCTTC
TRBJ2-3 TRBV11-3 . . CASSFLRRGRSTDTQYF TGTGCCAGCAGCTTTCTAAGGAGGGGGCGGTCAACAGATACGCAGTATTTT
TRBJ2-1 TRBV23-1 . . CASNPDGGSYNEQFF TGCGCCAGCAACCCGGACGGGGGCTCCTACAATGAGCAGTTCTTC
TRBJ2-7 TRBV5-1 . TRBD2 CASSLSSGGAPYEQYF TGCGCCAGCAGCTTGTCTAGCGGGGGGGCACCCTACGAGCAGTACTTC
TRBJ2-7 TRBV9 . . CASSPGQGGVYEQYF TGTGCCAGCAGCCCCGGACAGGGAGGGGTCTACGAGCAGTACTTC
TRBJ2-2 TRBV6-4 . . CASSETGSTGELFF TGTGCCAGCAGCGAAACAGGGAGCACCGGGGAGCTGTTTTTT
TRBJ2-7 TRBV4-1 . TRBD2 CASSQFSGDSYEQYF TGCGCCAGCAGCCAGTTTAGCGGGGACTCCTACGAGCAGTACTTC
TRBJ2-7 TRBV10-1 once . CASSNFVSGEQYF TGCGCCAGCAGTAACTTCGTTAGTGGCGAGCAGTACTTC